These 20 T cell receptor beta chains share one sample of origin, sequenced in a study of CD8 T cells in ankylosing spondylitis. TCRdb used MiXCR to reprocess the 5' RACE reads, holding one entry per CDR3 protein. This sample has fewer than 400,000 distinct CDR3 sequences, with roughly 14% found just once. The specimen was blood, either unsorted or a sorted T cell fraction (not recorded which). These receptors originate from a male donor with ankylosing spondylitis or in good health (not recorded which).

The chain joins TRBV10-3 to TRBJ2-2, with 8 positions matching TRBD1. CDR1 ENHRY and CDR2 SYGVKD come from the germline V gene. Trimming cost V 6 bases and J 0 bases; bases outside gene matches: 3. The CDR3 is 15 amino acids. The CDR3 reads CAIRGQDTNTGELFF. DNA of the CDR3: TGTGCCATCAGGGGACAGGATACGAACACCGGGGAGCTGTTTTTT.

This clonotype was seen ten or more times. The genes are TRBV12-3 or TRBV12-4 and TRBJ1-1, with D possibly TRBD1 on 5 matching bases. V was shortened by 2 bases and J by 1 base, with 5 bases between the two germline ends. CDR3 size: 13 residues. CDR3 amino acids: CASSLTGNTEAFF. The DNA of the CDR3 is TGTGCCAGCAGTTTAACAGGGAACACTGAAGCTTTCTTT.

V usage is TRBV7-2 and J usage is TRBJ2-1; 14 nucleotides agree with TRBD2. The CDR3 sequence is 17 residues long. Looked up from germline, CDR1 is SGHTA and CDR2 is FQGNSA. Germline trimming cut 5 bases from V and 2 bases from J; bases unmatched to any gene: 5. The CDR3 nucleotides read TGTGCCAGCAGCCCGACTAGCGGGGGGGCCCCCTACAATGAGCAGTTCTTC. Encoded protein: CASSPTSGGAPYNEQFF.

This clonotype has ten or more counts. This chain joins TRBV12-3 or TRBV12-4 and TRBJ2-6; 8 nucleotides line up with TRBD1. V dropped 6 bases and J dropped 1; count of bases not matched to a gene: 5. The length of the CDR3 is 16 residues. CDR3 coding DNA: TGTGCCAGCAGGACCGGGACAGGTTCTGGGGCCAACGTCCTGACTTTC. Residues: CASRTGTGSGANVLTF.

The sample holds a few counts of this clonotype. J is TRBJ2-5 and V is TRBV2; 7 bases are a match to TRBD2. Trimming cost V 4 bases and J 5 bases; bases outside gene matches: 4. Germline V gene sequence: CDR1 SNHLY, CDR2 FYNNEI. The CDR3 contains 13 residues. DNA of the CDR3: TGTGCCAGCAGTGCCAGGGAGGGTGAGACCCAGTACTTC. As protein: CASSAREGETQYF.

This clonotype was seen only a few times. The gene calls are TRBV10-3 and TRBJ1-1, with TRBD1 matching over 7 bases. With 5 bases clipped from V and 0 bases from J, the junction kept 3 bases outside the gene matches. CDR1 ENHRY and CDR2 SYGVKD come from the germline V gene. The CDR3 contains 14 residues. CDR3 nucleotide sequence: TGTGCCATCAGTCGACAGGGCATGAACACTGAAGCTTTCTTT. Protein product: CAISRQGMNTEAFF.

This clonotype was counted between two and nine times. The rearrangement joins TRBV7-9 to TRBJ1-5; D is ambiguous. In germline, CDR1 is SEHNR, CDR2 FQNEAQ (reference sequence). V lost 4 bases, J lost 5 bases, and 6 bases lay in between. The CDR3 loop spans 12 amino acids. CDR3 residues: CASSSFDQPQHF. The CDR3 nucleotides are TGTGCCAGCAGCTCTTTCGATCAGCCCCAGCATTTT.

The chain has TRBV18 and TRBJ2-2; 10 bases align to TRBD1. V gave up 0 bases and J gave up 4 bases; unmatched junction bases: 5. Germline CDR1 is KGHSH and CDR2 is LQKENI. The CDR3 contains 17 residues. The CDR3, as DNA: TGTGCCAGCTCACCACCGATGGGACAGGGGATCACCGGGGAGCTGTTTTTT. Protein product: CASSPPMGQGITGELFF.

This clonotype was detected only a few times. The CDR3 protein is CASKGQRASGNTIYF. DNA of the CDR3: TGTGCCAGCAAGGGACAGAGGGCCTCTGGAAACACCATATATTTT. This rearrangement joins TRBV5-5 to TRBJ1-3; the match to TRBD1 covers 7 bases. CDR1 is SGHKS and CDR2 is YYEKEE in the germline V gene (reference sequence). The CDR3 loop spans 15 amino acids. After removal of 6 bases from V and 0 bases from J, the junction contained 6 bases not matched to a gene.

This clonotype was counted between two and nine times. This chain joins TRBV29-1 and TRBJ1-1; no clear D. The germline V and J ends were trimmed by 3 bases and 4 bases, with 12 bases remaining between them. This CDR3 contains 13 residues. The germline CDR1 and CDR2 sequences are SQVTM and ANQGSEA. The CDR3 DNA sequence: TGCAGCGTTGACCGGGGAGGACGCACTGAAGCTTTCTTT. Translating it yields CSVDRGGRTEAFF.

V and J are TRBV12-3 or TRBV12-4 and TRBJ2-6; D perhaps matches TRBD2 (5 bases). The CDR3 is 14 residues long. Trimming left V 6 bases short and J 4 bases short, with 10 bases between. The CDR3 sequence: CASSPPGGANVLTF. Written as DNA, the CDR3 is TGTGCCAGCAGCCCCCCGGGGGGGGCCAACGTCCTGACTTTC.

The rearrangement joins TRBV5-1 to TRBJ2-7; 11 bases fit TRBD2. This CDR3 comprises 16 residues. CDR1 is SGHRS and CDR2 is YFSETQ in the germline V gene. Trimming took 0 bases from V and 2 from J; bases not matched to a gene: 4. The chain's CDR3 is CASSLEGSGRAYEQYF. CDR3 sequence (DNA): TGCGCCAGCAGCTTGGAGGGTAGCGGGAGGGCCTACGAGCAGTACTTC.

The gene calls are TRBV7-7 and TRBJ2-2; 10 nucleotides match TRBD2. The CDR3 runs 16 residues. With 1 base clipped from V and 7 bases from J, the junction kept 6 bases outside the gene matches. CDR1 is SSHAT and CDR2 is FNYEAQ in the germline V gene (reference sequence). In DNA, the CDR3 is TGTGCCAGCAGCTTAGGGCTAGCGGGAGACGGCGGGGAGCTGTTTTTT. Protein sequence: CASSLGLAGDGGELFF.

The table lists this clonotype with many counts. J is TRBJ2-3 and V is TRBV12-3 or TRBV12-4; TRBD1 is a possible D gene (7 bases). Trimming took off 10 bases at V and 1 base at J, with 12 bases between the two ends. The CDR3 has 13 amino acids. The CDR3 protein is CATGGPGTDTQYF. The CDR3 region has the DNA TGTGCCACAGGGGGGCCTGGCACAGATACGCAGTATTTT.

The chain recombines TRBV2 with TRBJ1-4; 10 nucleotides line up with TRBD1. This CDR3 contains 14 residues. CDR1 and CDR2 from the germline V gene are SNHLY and FYNNEI. The junction had 3 bases not matched to a gene; V was cut back by 5 bases and J by 6 bases. In DNA, the CDR3 is TGTGCCAGCAGTTTGGACAGGGGGGATGAAAAACTGTTTTTT. It is translated as CASSLDRGDEKLFF.

This clonotype was counted many times. The chain joins TRBV15 to TRBJ2-2, with 7 bases that match TRBD2. Looked up from germline, CDR1 is LNHNV and CDR2 is YYDKDF (reference sequence). The V gene end was trimmed by 2 bases and the J gene end by 5 bases; junction bases not matched to a gene: 8. The CDR3 consists of 16 residues. CDR3 region: CATSRTPGTTTGELFF. Written as DNA, the CDR3 is TGTGCCACCAGCAGAACCCCCGGGACTACTACCGGGGAGCTGTTTTTT.

This clonotype was observed many times. The V and J genes are TRBV3-1 and TRBJ1-1; 11 bases are shared with TRBD1. Losses at the gene ends were 5 bases for V and 8 bases for J; bases not matched to a gene: 4. CDR1 LGHDT and CDR2 YNNKEL come from the germline V gene (reference sequence). The CDR3 is 13 amino acids. CDR3 sequence reads: CASSSRTGGEAFF. Here the CDR3 DNA reads TGTGCCAGCAGCTCAAGGACAGGGGGCGAAGCTTTCTTT.

This clonotype was seen a few times. This chain uses TRBV29-1 with TRBJ2-7; D gene ambiguous. V was clipped by 1 base and J by 0 bases, with 4 bases between them. The CDR3 totals 12 residues. Germline loops: CDR1 SQVTM, CDR2 ANQGSEA. The CDR3: CSVEGLSYEQYF. The CDR3 region has the DNA TGCAGCGTTGAAGGACTCTCCTACGAGCAGTACTTC.

The chain employs TRBV29-1 and TRBJ2-3; D is ambiguous. Germline loops: CDR1 SQVTM, CDR2 ANQGSEA. The ends were cut back, 4 bases at V and 6 bases at J, with 8 bases in the middle. This CDR3 is 11 amino acids long. CDR3 sequence reads: CSVGPGDTQYF. DNA for the CDR3: TGCAGCGTTGGTCCTGGGGATACGCAGTATTTT.

The rearrangement joins TRBV6-1 to TRBJ2-3; D is unresolved. CDR1 is MNHNS and CDR2 is SASEGT in the germline V gene. The CDR3 consists of 15 residues. Trimming stripped 5 bases from V and 0 bases from J, with 12 bases between. CDR3 in DNA: TGTGCCAGCAGTCGATGGTCCTCTAGCACAGATACGCAGTATTTT. Amino acid sequence: CASSRWSSSTDTQYF.